This record concerns one TCR beta chain sequence. The target antigen is unknown. In germline, CDR1 is MNHEY, CDR2 SVGAGI. This CDR3 comprises 14 residues. V was pared by 6 bases and J by 7 bases, with 13 bases between. 13 Jbeta primers and 60 Vbeta primers were used for the PCR. Source study methods: Around 10 million of the approximately 80 million unique TCR beta chains counted in a later analysis were shared. Repertoires were generated with immunoSEQ multiplex PCR, while TCRdb's copy carries only in-frame clones and drops some. That table is the source of V, J and clone size, and D and trimming were worked out from the DNA. This table holds about 130,000 clones, over 70% found once. The source of the sample is a study of cytomegalovirus exposure and HLA in healthy donors. Study-wide results and limits: Fewer N-insertions (relative to the approximately 700-donor mean) were reportedly seen in an Asian-associated ancestry cluster in a later analysis.

Sequencing input: PBMCs. The TCR comes from a man aged 35-49 years in good health and CMV-seropositive. The V and J genes are TRBV6-5 and TRBJ1-6; maybe TRBD1 (5 bases). The CDR3 DNA sequence: TGTGCCAGCAGGAATCCAGGGAGGAATTCACCCCTCCACTTT. Amino acid sequence: CASRNPGRNSPLHF.